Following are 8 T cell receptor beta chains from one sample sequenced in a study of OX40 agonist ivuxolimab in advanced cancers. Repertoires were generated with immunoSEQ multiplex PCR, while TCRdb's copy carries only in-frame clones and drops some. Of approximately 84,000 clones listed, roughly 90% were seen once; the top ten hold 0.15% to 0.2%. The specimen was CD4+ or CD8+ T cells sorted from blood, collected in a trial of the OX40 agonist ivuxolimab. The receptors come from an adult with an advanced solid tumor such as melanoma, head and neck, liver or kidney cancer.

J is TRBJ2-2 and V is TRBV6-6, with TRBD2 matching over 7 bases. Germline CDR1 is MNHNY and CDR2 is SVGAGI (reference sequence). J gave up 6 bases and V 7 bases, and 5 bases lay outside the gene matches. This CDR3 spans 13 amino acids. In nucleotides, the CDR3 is TGTGCCAGCAAACTAGCGTCGGCCGGGGAGCTGTTTTTT. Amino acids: CASKLASAGELFF.

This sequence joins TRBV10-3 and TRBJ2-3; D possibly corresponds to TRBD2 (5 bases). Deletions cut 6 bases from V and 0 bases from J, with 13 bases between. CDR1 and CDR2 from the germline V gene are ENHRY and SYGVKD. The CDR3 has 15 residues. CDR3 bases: TGTGCCATCAGAGACTACGTGAGAAGCACAGATACGCAGTATTTT. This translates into CAIRDYVRSTDTQYF.

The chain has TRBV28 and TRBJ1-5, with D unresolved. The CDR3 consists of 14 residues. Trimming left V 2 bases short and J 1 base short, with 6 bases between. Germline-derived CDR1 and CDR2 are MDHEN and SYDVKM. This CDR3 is CASSLMGSNQPQHF. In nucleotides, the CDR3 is TGTGCCAGCAGTTTAATGGGGAGCAATCAGCCCCAGCATTTT.

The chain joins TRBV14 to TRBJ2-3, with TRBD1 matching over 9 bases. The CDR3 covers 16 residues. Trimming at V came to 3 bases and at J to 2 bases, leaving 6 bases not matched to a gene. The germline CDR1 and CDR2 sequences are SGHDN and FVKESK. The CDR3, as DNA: TGTGCCAGCAGCCAGACCGGGACAGGGTACACAGATACGCAGTATTTT. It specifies CASSQTGTGYTDTQYF.

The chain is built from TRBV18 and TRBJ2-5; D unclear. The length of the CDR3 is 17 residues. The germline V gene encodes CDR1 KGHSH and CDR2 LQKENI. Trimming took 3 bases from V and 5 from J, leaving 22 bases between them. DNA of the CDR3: TGTGCCAGCTCACCGAGGTTGGGTTCTCCCAATTGGGAGACCCAGTACTTC. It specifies CASSPRLGSPNWETQYF. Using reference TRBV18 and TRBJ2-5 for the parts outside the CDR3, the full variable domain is NAGVMQNPRHLVRRRGQEARLRCSPMKGHSHVYWYRQLPEEGLKFMVYLQKENIIDESGMPKERFSAEFPKEGPSILRIQQVVRGDSAAYFCASSPRLGSPNWETQYFGPGTRLLVL.

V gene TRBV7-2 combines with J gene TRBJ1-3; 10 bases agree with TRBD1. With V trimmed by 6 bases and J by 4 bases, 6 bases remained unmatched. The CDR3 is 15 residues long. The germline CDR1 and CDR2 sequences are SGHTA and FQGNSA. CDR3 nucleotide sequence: TGTGCCAGCAGACGGGACAGGGGAGAAGGAAACACCATATATTTT. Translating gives CASRRDRGEGNTIYF.

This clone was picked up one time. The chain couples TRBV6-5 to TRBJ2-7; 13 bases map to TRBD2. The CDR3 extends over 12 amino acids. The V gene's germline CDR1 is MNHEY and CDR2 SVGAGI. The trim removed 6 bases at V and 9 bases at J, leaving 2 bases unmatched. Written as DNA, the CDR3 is TGTGCCAGCAGGGGACTAGCGGGGACGCAGTACTTC. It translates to CASRGLAGTQYF.

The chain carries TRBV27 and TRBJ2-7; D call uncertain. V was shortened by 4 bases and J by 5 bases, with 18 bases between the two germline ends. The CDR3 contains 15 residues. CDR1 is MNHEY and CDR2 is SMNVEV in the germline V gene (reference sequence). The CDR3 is CASSSIGVMRNEQYF. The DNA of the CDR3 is TGTGCCAGCAGTTCTATTGGGGTAATGAGGAACGAGCAGTACTTC.